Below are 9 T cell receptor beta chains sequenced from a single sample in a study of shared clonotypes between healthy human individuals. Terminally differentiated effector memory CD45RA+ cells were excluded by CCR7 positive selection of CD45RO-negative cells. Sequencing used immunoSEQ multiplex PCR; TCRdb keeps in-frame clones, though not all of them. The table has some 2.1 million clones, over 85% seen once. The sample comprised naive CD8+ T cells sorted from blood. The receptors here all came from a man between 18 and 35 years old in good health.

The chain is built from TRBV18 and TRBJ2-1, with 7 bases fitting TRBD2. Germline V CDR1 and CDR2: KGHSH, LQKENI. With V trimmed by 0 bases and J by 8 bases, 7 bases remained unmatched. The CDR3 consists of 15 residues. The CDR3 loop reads CASSPPGREMDEQFF. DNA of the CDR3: TGTGCCAGCTCACCACCCGGGCGGGAGATGGATGAGCAGTTCTTC.

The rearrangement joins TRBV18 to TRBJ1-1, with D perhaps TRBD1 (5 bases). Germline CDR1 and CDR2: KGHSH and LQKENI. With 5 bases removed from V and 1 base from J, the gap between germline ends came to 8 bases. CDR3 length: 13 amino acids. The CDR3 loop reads CASSGAENTEAFF. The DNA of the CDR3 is TGTGCCAGCTCAGGGGCGGAGAACACTGAAGCTTTCTTT.

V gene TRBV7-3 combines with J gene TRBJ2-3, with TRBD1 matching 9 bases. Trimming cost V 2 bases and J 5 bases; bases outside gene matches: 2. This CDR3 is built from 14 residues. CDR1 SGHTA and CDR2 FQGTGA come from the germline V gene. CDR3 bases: TGTGCCAGCAGCTTAGGGACAGGGTTAGATACGCAGTATTTT. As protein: CASSLGTGLDTQYF.

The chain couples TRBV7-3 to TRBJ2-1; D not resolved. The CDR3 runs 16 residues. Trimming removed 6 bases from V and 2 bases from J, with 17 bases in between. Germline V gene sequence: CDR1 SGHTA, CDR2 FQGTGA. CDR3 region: CASSRESLGPYNEQFF. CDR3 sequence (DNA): TGTGCCAGCAGTCGAGAGTCCCTCGGCCCCTACAATGAGCAGTTCTTC.

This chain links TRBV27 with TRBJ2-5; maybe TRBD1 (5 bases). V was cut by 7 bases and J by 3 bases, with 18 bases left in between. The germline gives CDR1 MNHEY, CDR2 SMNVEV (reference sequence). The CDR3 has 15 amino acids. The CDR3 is CASKKTVSFEETQYF. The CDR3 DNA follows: TGTGCCAGCAAGAAGACAGTTAGTTTTGAAGAGACCCAGTACTTC.

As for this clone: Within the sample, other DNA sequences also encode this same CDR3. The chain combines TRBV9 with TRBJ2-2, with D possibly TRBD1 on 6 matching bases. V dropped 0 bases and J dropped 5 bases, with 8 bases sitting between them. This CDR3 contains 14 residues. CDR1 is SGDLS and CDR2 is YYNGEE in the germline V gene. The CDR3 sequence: CASSVGRGTGELFF. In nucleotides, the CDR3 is TGTGCCAGCAGCGTAGGAAGGGGGACCGGGGAGCTGTTTTTT.

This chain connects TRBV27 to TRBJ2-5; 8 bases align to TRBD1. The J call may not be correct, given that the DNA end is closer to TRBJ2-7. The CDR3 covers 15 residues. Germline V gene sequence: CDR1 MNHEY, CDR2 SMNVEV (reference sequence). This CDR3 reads CASSFGQGSSYEQYF. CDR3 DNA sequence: TGTGCCAGCAGTTTCGGACAGGGAAGCTCCTACGAGCAGTACTTC.

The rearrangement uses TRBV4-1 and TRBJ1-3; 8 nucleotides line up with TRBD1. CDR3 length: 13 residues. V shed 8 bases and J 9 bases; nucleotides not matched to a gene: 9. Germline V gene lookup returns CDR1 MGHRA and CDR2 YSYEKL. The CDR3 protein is CASAGTGGGTIYF. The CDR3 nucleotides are TGCGCCAGCGCCGGGACAGGCGGAGGCACCATATATTTT.

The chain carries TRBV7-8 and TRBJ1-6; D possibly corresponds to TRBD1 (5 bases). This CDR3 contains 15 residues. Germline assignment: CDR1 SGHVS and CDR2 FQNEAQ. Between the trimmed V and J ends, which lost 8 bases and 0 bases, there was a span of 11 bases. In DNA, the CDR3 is TGTGCCAGCGACAGCGGGTACTCCTATAATTCACCCCTCCACTTT. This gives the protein CASDSGYSYNSPLHF.